Following are 26 T cell receptor beta chains from one sample sequenced in a study of T cells after yellow fever vaccination. TCRdb ran MiXCR on the 5' RACE reads and lists one entry per CDR3 protein. Seen here are about 200,000 distinct CDR3 sequences, approximately 3% observed once, and the top ten hold approximately 3.5%. The specimen comprised CD4+ T cells sorted from PBMCs, sampled 10 days after the yellow fever booster vaccination. The source of these receptors is a man between 18 and 35 years old who received the YFV17D yellow fever vaccine.

This clonotype was recorded at least ten times. V gene TRBV12-3 or TRBV12-4 combines with J gene TRBJ1-3, with D uncertain. The CDR3 runs 14 residues. Between the trimmed V and J ends, which lost 3 bases and 9 bases, there was a span of 15 bases. CDR3 sequence reads: CASSFSGSHFTIYF. CDR3 in DNA: TGTGCCAGCAGTTTCTCGGGATCACATTTCACCATATATTTT.

This clonotype was picked up many times. V usage is TRBV19 and J usage is TRBJ2-1, with 12 bases matching TRBD2. Per germline, CDR1 LNHDA and CDR2 SQIVND (reference sequence). V lost 5 bases and J lost 4; bases outside the gene matches: 6. This CDR3 is 16 amino acids long. CDR3 loop: CASSSPTSGGYNEQFF. Written as DNA, the CDR3 is TGTGCCAGTAGTTCGCCGACTAGCGGGGGATACAATGAGCAGTTCTTC.

The chain recombines TRBV6-5 with TRBJ1-1; unclear D gene. The V gene lost 0 bases and the J gene lost 5 bases, with 10 bases spanning the gap. Germline V gene data show CDR1 as MNHEY and CDR2 as SVGAGI. The CDR3 consists of 14 residues. The CDR3 loop is CASSYSKWGTEAFF. For the CDR3, the DNA is TGTGCCAGCAGTTACTCGAAGTGGGGAACTGAAGCTTTCTTT.

In its sample, this clonotype was seen many times. The rearrangement links TRBV20-1 to TRBJ1-2, with D possibly TRBD1 on 5 matching bases. The CDR3 spans 14 residues. Germline V gene sequence: CDR1 DFQATT, CDR2 SNEGSKA (reference sequence). Trimming took 6 bases from V and 0 from J, leaving 14 bases between them. DNA for the CDR3: TGCAGTGCGACCTTTGGGGGGGCTAACTATGGCTACACCTTC. Its translation: CSATFGGANYGYTF.

This clonotype was seen ten or more times. V usage is TRBV12-5 and J usage is TRBJ1-2; D gene unclear. CDR1 and CDR2 (germline): LGHNT, FRNRAP. Trimming pared 2 bases from V and 2 bases from J, leaving 9 bases between. CDR3 length: 14 amino acids. The CDR3 here is CASGLPLRNYGYTF. CDR3 nucleotides: TGTGCTAGTGGTTTGCCTCTGAGAAACTATGGCTACACCTTC. Supplemented by reference TRBV12-5 and TRBJ1-2, the full variable domain reads DARVTQTPRHKVTEMGQEVTMRCQPILGHNTVFWYRQTMMQGLELLAYFRNRAPLDDSGMPKDRFSAEMPDATLATLKIQPSEPRDSAVYFCASGLPLRNYGYTFGSGTRLTVV.

This clonotype has ten or more counts. The gene calls are TRBV5-1 and TRBJ2-1; no clear D. CDR1 is SGHRS, CDR2 YFSETQ, per germline. This CDR3 contains 11 residues. With 3 bases removed from V and 5 bases from J, the gap between germline ends came to 3 bases. The CDR3 DNA is TGCGCCAGCAGCTATAACAATGAGCAGTTCTTC. Its protein is CASSYNNEQFF.

This clonotype turned up a few times. The J gene is TRBJ2-5, the V gene TRBV20-1, with 8 nucleotides matching TRBD1. The CDR3 is 15 residues long. Germline V gene data show CDR1 as DFQATT and CDR2 as SNEGSKA (reference sequence). After removal of 5 bases from V and 7 bases from J, the junction contained 15 bases not matched to a gene. This CDR3 is CSAPDRAYWAGTQYF. The CDR3 nucleotides read TGCAGTGCTCCGGACAGGGCTTATTGGGCAGGGACCCAGTACTTC.

This clonotype was counted at least ten times. The chain joins TRBV7-2 to TRBJ2-7; D possibly uses TRBD1 or TRBD2 (6 bases each). The CDR3 length is 14 residues. Trimming cost V 5 bases and J 6 bases, with 17 bases left between them. The germline CDR1 and CDR2 sequences are SGHTA and FQGNSA. The CDR3 sequence is CASSAGHPTSEQYF. The CDR3 DNA is TGTGCCAGCAGCGCGGGACACCCGACCTCCGAGCAGTACTTC.

This clonotype was counted ten times or more. The V gene is TRBV7-6, the J gene TRBJ2-5; 9 nucleotides match TRBD1. Germline values: CDR1 SGHVS, CDR2 FNYEAQ. The CDR3 is 15 residues long. J gave up 5 bases and V 5 bases, and 9 bases lay outside the gene matches. This CDR3 is CASSPWTGEGETQYF. The CDR3 bases are TGTGCCAGCAGCCCTTGGACAGGGGAGGGGGAGACCCAGTACTTC. The complete variable domain, with remaining parts taken from reference TRBV7-6 and TRBJ2-5, reads GAGVSQSPRYKVTKRGQDVALRCDPISGHVSLYWYRQALGQGPEFLTYFNYEAQQDKSGLPNDRFSAERPEGSISTLTIQRTEQRDSAMYRCASSPWTGEGETQYFGPGTRLLVL.

This clonotype was observed at least ten times. The gene calls are TRBV9 and TRBJ2-3; 7 bases map to TRBD1. Germline CDR1 reads SGDLS; CDR2 reads YYNGEE. With V trimmed by 2 bases and J by 0 bases, 6 bases remained unmatched. CDR3 length: 16 residues. CDR3 sequence reads: CASSVEGGLSTDTQYF. The CDR3 bases are TGTGCCAGCAGCGTGGAAGGGGGCTTGAGCACAGATACGCAGTATTTT.

This clonotype has more than one count but fewer than ten. This chain connects TRBV2 to TRBJ1-4, with D maybe TRBD1 (6 bases). This CDR3 comprises 15 residues. Per germline, CDR1 SNHLY and CDR2 FYNNEI. Between the trimmed V and J ends, which lost 6 bases and 6 bases, there was a span of 17 bases. DNA of the CDR3: TGTGCCAGCAGCGGAACGGCCAAGGGGGATGAAAAACTGTTTTTT. Amino acids: CASSGTAKGDEKLFF.

This chain joins TRBV18 and TRBJ1-1; no clear D gene. Germline assignment: CDR1 KGHSH and CDR2 LQKENI. This CDR3 spans 14 amino acids. The V gene lost 5 bases and the J gene lost 1 base, with 11 bases spanning the gap. CDR3 DNA: TGTGCCAGCTCATCCCCGACCACGAACACTGAAGCTTTCTTT. It encodes CASSSPTTNTEAFF.

This clonotype was seen repeatedly, ten times or more. V is TRBV7-2 and J is TRBJ2-3; D is unresolved. Trimming cost V 2 bases and J 0 bases, with 9 bases left between them. Germline CDR1 SGHTA, CDR2 FQGNSA. The CDR3 covers 15 residues. The CDR3 DNA reads as TGTGCCAGCAGCTTAAGGCTATCTAGCACAGATACGCAGTATTTT. This translates into CASSLRLSSTDTQYF. Supplemented by reference TRBV7-2 and TRBJ2-3, the full variable domain reads GAGVSQSPSNKVTEKGKDVELRCDPISGHTALYWYRQSLGQGLEFLIYFQGNSAPDKSGLPSDRFSAERTGGSVSTLTIQRTQQEDSAVYLCASSLRLSSTDTQYFGPGTRLTVL.

In this sample, this clonotype turned up many times. The chain joins TRBV6-6 to TRBJ1-2; D is unclear. This CDR3 spans 13 amino acids. The V end lost 7 bases, the J end lost 3 bases, and 12 bases lay between the germline ends. Per germline, CDR1 MNHNY and CDR2 SVGAGI (reference sequence). CDR3 sequence reads: CASKRSGDYGYTF. Written as DNA, the CDR3 is TGTGCCAGCAAGAGGAGTGGAGACTATGGCTACACCTTC.

The chain links TRBV7-2 to TRBJ2-2, with 9 positions matching TRBD1. The V segment lost 5 bases and the J segment 5 bases; nucleotides outside the gene matches: 6. Germline CDR1 SGHTA, CDR2 FQGNSA. The CDR3 contains 15 residues. The CDR3 spells CASSTGTGRTGELFF. The CDR3 coding sequence is TGTGCCAGCAGCACAGGGACAGGGAGAACCGGGGAGCTGTTTTTT.

This clonotype was seen more than once but under ten times. V is TRBV25-1 and J is TRBJ2-4; D possibly matches TRBD1 or TRBD2 (5 bases each). Germline V gene lookup returns CDR1 MGHDK and CDR2 SYGVNS. V was pared by 6 bases and J by 8 bases, with 23 bases between. The CDR3 runs 16 residues. DNA for the CDR3: TGTGCCAGCAGCCGAGGACGGTGGGACCCGGCGGACATTCAGTACTTC. It translates to CASSRGRWDPADIQYF.

This clonotype was seen ten or more times. The CDR3, as DNA: TGTGCCAGCACCATGACAGGGGCAGATACGCAGTATTTT. This codes for CASTMTGADTQYF. This chain connects TRBV7-9 to TRBJ2-3; 8 nucleotides line up with TRBD1. The V gene end was trimmed by 7 bases and the J gene end by 4 bases; junction bases not matched to a gene: 4. Germline-derived CDR1 and CDR2 are SEHNR and FQNEAQ (reference sequence). This CDR3 spans 13 amino acids.

This clonotype was seen ten or more times. The CDR3 loop reads CASSAAGQPNTGELFF. Written as DNA, the CDR3 is TGCGCCAGCAGCGCGGCGGGACAGCCGAACACCGGGGAGCTGTTTTTT. The chain carries TRBV5-1 and TRBJ2-2; tentative D call: TRBD1 (7 bases). The V end was cut by 4 bases, the J end by 0 bases, with 13 bases between. Germline V gene sequence: CDR1 SGHRS, CDR2 YFSETQ. CDR3 length equals 16 residues.

The rearrangement links TRBV9 to TRBJ1-2; the D is unclear. Germline V lookup: CDR1 SGDLS, CDR2 YYNGEE. This CDR3 spans 12 amino acids. Trimming removed 2 bases from V and 0 bases from J, with 2 bases in between. This CDR3 reads CASSVTNYGYTF. CDR3 DNA: TGTGCCAGCAGCGTGACTAACTATGGCTACACCTTC.

This clonotype was detected many times. The gene calls are TRBV7-2 and TRBJ2-1; no definite D call. Germline V CDR1 and CDR2: SGHTA, FQGNSA. This CDR3 has 18 amino acids. V was trimmed by 5 bases and J by 1 base, leaving 21 bases between them. CDR3 DNA sequence: TGTGCCAGCAGCCACCCGATCATACGTAGACGGTCCTACAATGAGCAGTTCTTC. Protein: CASSHPIIRRRSYNEQFF.

This clonotype was seen a handful of times. The chain carries TRBV3-1 and TRBJ2-5; 7 positions agree with TRBD2. Germline V gene lookup returns CDR1 LGHDT and CDR2 YNNKEL (reference sequence). The CDR3 runs 15 residues. V lost 1 base, J lost 5 bases, and 7 bases stayed unmatched. The CDR3 bases are TGTGCCAGCAGCCAAGTCCCCACTAGCGCGGAGACCCAGTACTTC. Amino acids: CASSQVPTSAETQYF.

This clonotype was seen repeatedly, ten times or more. The J gene is TRBJ2-7, the V gene TRBV7-2, with D possibly matching TRBD2 (6 bases). This CDR3 is 14 amino acids long. The germline V gene encodes CDR1 SGHTA and CDR2 FQGNSA. V was trimmed by 2 bases and J by 3 bases, leaving 11 bases between them. Here the CDR3 DNA reads TGTGCCAGCAGCTTAAATCTAGCGAGCTACGAGCAGTACGTC. It yields the protein CASSLNLASYEQYV.

In its sample, this clonotype was seen many times. The CDR3 DNA reads as TGTGCCAGCATTGAGCGGGGGGCGACAGATACGCAGTATTTT. Protein sequence: CASIERGATDTQYF. The chain carries TRBV6-2 or TRBV6-3 and TRBJ2-3; 9 bases line up with TRBD2. Unmatched junction bases numbered 5, after V lost 7 bases and J lost 3 bases. There are 14 residues in the CDR3. Germline V CDR1 and CDR2: MNHEY, SVGEGT.

This clonotype was counted many times. The chain carries TRBV21-1 and TRBJ2-7; TRBD2, the table's D call, lacks a check against the DNA. TRBV21-1 has pseudogene status. The length of the CDR3 is 16 residues. This chain's CDR3 is CASSKFASGLSYEQYV. Here the CDR3 DNA reads TGTGCCAGCAGCAAATTCGCTAGCGGGTTATCCTACGAGCAGTACGTC.

In this sample, this clonotype turned up many times. The rearrangement joins TRBV18 to TRBJ1-2; 10 bases line up with TRBD1. The trim removed 6 bases at V and 4 bases at J, leaving 8 bases unmatched. Germline assignment: CDR1 KGHSH and CDR2 LQKENI. The CDR3 loop spans 15 amino acids. This CDR3 reads CASSPTGGLAYGYTF. CDR3 bases: TGTGCCAGCTCCCCGACAGGGGGCTTAGCCTATGGCTACACCTTC.

This clonotype was counted a few times. The chain has TRBV7-9 and TRBJ2-1; the D gene is possibly TRBD2 (5 bases). The V and J ends lost 1 base and 5 bases respectively, with 12 bases between them. The CDR3 is 15 amino acids. Per germline, CDR1 SEHNR and CDR2 FQNEAQ (reference sequence). Written as DNA, the CDR3 is TGTGCCAGCAGCTTAGTACTGGGGAGTAACAATGAGCAGTTCTTC. Residues: CASSLVLGSNNEQFF.